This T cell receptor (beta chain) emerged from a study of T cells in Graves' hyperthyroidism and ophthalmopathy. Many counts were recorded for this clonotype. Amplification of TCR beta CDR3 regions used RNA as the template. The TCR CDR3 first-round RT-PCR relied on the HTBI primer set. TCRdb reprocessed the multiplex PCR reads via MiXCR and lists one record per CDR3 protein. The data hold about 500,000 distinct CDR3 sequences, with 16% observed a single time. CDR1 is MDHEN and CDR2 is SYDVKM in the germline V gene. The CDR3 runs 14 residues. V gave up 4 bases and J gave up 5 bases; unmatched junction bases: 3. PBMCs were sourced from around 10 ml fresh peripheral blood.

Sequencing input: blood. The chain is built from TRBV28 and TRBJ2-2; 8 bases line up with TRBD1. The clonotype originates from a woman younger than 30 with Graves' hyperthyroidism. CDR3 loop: CASSSRGLTGELFF. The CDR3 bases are TGTGCCAGCAGTTCCAGGGGGCTGACCGGGGAGCTGTTTTTT. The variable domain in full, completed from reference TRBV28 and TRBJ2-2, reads DVKVTQSSRYLVKRTGEKVFLECVQDMDHENMFWYRQDPGLGLRLIYFSYDVKMKEKGDIPEGYSVSREKKERFSLILESASTNQTSMYLCASSSRGLTGELFFGEGSRLTVL.